This T cell receptor beta chain derives from a study of radiotherapy plus CTLA-4 blockade in lung cancer. Study findings and constraints: Response, reportedly, was best predicted by interferon-beta along with early blood T cell clone dynamics.

Assay: immunoSEQ multiplex PCR; the TCRdb copy retains only in-frame clones and omits some. The repertoire holds about 46,000 clones, with about 85% as singletons. The CDR3 spans 14 residues. The germline CDR1 and CDR2 sequences are SGDLS and YYNGEE. Trimming left V 0 bases short and J 1 base short, with 8 bases between. Points on this clone: The antigen remains undetermined.

The source was peripheral blood, collected from a patient treated with radiotherapy plus ipilimumab. The clonotype originates from a human donor with non-small cell lung cancer who had a complete response to radiotherapy plus ipilimumab. The chain couples TRBV9 to TRBJ2-7; tentatively, D is TRBD2 (5 bases). CDR3 in DNA: TGTGCCAGCAGCGTAGGGAGCGGATCCTACGAGCAGTACTTC. Translating it yields CASSVGSGSYEQYF.